This T cell receptor (beta chain) appears in the sequencing data of a study of early T cells in non-severe SARS-CoV-2 infection. Individually, cDNA molecules had unique molecular identifiers attached to them. One entry per CDR3 protein results from TCRdb running MiXCR on the 5' RACE reads. The sample carries some 81,000 distinct CDR3 sequences, 15% to 20% recorded once. The sequence derives from an adult who was a healthcare worker with PCR-confirmed SARS-CoV-2 infection or an uninfected control (not recorded which). Sequencing was carried out using whole blood.

DNA for the CDR3: TGCGCCAGCAGCTGGGGGCTAGGGGCGGAGACCCAGTACTTC. It codes for CASSWGLGAETQYF. The gene calls are TRBV5-1 and TRBJ2-5, with D perhaps matching TRBD1 (6 bases). Per the germline V gene, CDR1 is SGHRS and CDR2 is YFSETQ. The V end was cut by 3 bases, the J end by 5 bases, with 14 bases between. This CDR3 has 14 amino acids.